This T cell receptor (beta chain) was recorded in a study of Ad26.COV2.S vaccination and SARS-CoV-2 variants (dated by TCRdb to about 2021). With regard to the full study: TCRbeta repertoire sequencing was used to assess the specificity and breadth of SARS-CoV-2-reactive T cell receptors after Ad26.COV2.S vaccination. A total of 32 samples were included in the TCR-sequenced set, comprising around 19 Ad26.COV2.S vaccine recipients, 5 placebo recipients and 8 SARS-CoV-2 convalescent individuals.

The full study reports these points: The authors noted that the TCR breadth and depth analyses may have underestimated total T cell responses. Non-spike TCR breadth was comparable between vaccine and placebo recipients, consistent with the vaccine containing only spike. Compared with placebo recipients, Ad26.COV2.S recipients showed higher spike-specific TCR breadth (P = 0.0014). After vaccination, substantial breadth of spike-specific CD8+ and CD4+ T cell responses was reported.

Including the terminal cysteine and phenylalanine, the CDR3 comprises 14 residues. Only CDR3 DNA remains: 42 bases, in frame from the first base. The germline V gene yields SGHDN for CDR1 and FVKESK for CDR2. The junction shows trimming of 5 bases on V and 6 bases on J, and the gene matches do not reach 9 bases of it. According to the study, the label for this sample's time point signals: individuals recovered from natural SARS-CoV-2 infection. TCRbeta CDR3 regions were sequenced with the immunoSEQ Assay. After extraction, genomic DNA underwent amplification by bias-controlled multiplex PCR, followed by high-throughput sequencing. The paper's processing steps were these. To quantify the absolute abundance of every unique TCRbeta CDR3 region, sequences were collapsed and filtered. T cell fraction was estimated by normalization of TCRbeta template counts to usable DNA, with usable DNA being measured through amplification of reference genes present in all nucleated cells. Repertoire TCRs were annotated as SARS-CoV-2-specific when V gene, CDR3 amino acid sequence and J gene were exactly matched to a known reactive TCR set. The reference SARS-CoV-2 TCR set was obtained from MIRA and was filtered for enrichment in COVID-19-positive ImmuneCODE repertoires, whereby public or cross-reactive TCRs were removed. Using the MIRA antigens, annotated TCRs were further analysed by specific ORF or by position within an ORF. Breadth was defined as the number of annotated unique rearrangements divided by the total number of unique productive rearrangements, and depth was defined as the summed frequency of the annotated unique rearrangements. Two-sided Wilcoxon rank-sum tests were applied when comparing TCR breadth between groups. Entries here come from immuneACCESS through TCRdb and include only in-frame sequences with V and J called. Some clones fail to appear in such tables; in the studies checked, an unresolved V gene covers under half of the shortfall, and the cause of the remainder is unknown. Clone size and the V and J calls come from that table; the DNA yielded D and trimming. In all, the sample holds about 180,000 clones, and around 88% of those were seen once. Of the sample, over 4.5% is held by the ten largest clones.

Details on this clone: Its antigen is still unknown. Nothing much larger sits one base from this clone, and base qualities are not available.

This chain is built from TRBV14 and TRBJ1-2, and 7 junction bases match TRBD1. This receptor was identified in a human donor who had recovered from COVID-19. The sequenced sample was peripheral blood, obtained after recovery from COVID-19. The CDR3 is CASSGSGQINGYTF. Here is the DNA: TGTGCCAGCAGCGGGTCGGGACAGATCAATGGCTACACCTTC.